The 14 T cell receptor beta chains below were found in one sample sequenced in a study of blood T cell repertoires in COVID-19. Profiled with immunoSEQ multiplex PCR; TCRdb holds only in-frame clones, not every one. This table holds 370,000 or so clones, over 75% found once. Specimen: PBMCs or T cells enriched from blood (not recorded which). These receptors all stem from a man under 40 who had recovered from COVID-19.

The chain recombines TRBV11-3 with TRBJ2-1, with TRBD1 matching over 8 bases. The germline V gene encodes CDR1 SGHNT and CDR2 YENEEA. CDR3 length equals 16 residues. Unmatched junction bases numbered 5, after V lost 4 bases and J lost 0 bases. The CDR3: CASSSGQGGSYNEQFF. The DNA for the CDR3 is TGTGCCAGCAGCTCCGGACAGGGCGGCTCCTACAATGAGCAGTTCTTC. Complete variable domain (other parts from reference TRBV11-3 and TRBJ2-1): EAGVVQSPRYKIIEKKQPVAFWCNPISGHNTLYWYLQNLGQGPELLIRYENEEAVDDSQLPKDRFSAERLKGVDSTLKIQPAELGDSAVYLCASSSGQGGSYNEQFFGPGTRLTVL.

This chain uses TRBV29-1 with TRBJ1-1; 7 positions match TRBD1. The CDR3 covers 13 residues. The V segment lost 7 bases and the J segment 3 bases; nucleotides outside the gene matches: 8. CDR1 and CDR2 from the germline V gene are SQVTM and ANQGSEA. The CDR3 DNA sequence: TGCAGCGCCCGGACAGGAACGTACACTGAAGCTTTCTTT. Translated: CSARTGTYTEAFF.

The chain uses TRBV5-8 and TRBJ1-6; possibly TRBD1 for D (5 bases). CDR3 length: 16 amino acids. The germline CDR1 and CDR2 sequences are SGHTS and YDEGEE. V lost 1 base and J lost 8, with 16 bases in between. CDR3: CASSLMASTADSPLHF. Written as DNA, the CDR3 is TGTGCCAGCAGCTTGATGGCTTCGACAGCAGATTCACCCCTCCACTTT. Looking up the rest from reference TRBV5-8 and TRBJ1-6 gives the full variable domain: EAGVTQSPTHLIKTRGQQATLRCSPISGHTSVYWYQQALGLGLQFLLWYDEGEERNRGNFPPRFSGRQFPNYSSELNVNALELEDSALYLCASSLMASTADSPLHFGNGTRLTVT.

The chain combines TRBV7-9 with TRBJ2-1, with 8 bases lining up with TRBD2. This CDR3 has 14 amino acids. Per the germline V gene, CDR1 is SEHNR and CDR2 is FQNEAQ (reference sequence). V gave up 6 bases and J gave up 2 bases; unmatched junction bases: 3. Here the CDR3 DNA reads TGTGCCAGCAGGTACGGGGGGGCCTACAATGAGCAGTTCTTC. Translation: CASRYGGAYNEQFF.

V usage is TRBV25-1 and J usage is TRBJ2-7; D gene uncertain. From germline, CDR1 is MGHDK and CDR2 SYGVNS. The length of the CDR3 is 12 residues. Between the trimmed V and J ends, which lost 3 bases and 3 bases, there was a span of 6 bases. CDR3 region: CASSDRGYEQYF. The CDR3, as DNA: TGTGCCAGCAGTGACCGCGGCTACGAGCAGTACTTC.

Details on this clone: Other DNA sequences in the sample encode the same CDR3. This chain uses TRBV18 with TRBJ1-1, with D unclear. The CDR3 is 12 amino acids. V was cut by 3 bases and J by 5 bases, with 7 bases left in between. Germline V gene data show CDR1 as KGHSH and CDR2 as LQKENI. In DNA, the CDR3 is TGTGCCAGCTCACCCTCGGGTACTGAAGCTTTCTTT. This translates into CASSPSGTEAFF.

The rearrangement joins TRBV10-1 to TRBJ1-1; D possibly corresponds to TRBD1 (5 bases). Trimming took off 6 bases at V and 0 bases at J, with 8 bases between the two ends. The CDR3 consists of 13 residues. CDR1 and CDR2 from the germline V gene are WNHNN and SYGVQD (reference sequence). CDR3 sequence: CASRRQLNTEAFF. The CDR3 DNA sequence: TGCGCCAGCAGGAGACAGCTGAACACTGAAGCTTTCTTT.

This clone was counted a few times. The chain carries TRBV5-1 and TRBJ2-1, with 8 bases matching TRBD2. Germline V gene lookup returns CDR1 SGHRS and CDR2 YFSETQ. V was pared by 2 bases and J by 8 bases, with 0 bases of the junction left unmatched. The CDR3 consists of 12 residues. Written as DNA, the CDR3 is TGCGCCAGCAGCTTAGCGGGGGATGAGCAGTTCTTC. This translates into CASSLAGDEQFF.

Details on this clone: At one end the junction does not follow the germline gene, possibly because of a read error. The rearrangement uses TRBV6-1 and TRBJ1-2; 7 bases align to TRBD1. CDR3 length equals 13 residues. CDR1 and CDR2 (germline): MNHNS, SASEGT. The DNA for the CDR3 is TGTGCCAGCAGCGAAGACAGGGCCTATGGCTACACCTTC. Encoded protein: CASSEDRAYGYTF.

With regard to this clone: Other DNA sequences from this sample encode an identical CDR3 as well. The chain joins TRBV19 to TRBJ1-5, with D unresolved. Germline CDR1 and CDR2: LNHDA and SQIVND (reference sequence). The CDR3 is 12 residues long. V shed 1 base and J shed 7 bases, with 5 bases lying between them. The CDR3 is CASSIGGQPQHF. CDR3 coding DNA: TGTGCCAGTAGTATAGGCGGACAGCCCCAGCATTTT.

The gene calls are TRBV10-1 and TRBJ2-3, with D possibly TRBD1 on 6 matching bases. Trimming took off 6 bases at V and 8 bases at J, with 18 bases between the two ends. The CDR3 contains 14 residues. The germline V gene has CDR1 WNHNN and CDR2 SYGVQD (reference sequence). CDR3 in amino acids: CASSTGTLSGTQYF. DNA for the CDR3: TGCGCCAGCAGCACAGGGACCTTATCGGGTACGCAGTATTTT.

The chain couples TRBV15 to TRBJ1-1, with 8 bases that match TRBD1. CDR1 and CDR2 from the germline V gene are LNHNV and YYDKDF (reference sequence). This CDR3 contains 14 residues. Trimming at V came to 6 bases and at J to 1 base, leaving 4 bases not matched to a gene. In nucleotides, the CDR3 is TGTGCCACCAGAGGAGGGACAGGGAACACTGAAGCTTTCTTT. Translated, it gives CATRGGTGNTEAFF.

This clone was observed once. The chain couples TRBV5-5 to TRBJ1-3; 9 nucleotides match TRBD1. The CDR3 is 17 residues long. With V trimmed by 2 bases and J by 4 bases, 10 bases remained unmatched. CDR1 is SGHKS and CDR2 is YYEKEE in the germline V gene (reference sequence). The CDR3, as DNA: TGTGCCAGCAGCTTAACAGGGGGCGCTAATTACGGAAACACCATATATTTT. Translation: CASSLTGGANYGNTIYF. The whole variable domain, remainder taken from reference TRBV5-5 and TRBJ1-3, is DAGVTQSPTHLIKTRGQQVTLRCSPISGHKSVSWYQQVLGQGPQFIFQYYEKEERGRGNFPDRFSARQFPNYSSELNVNALLLGDSALYLCASSLTGGANYGNTIYFGEGSWLTVV.

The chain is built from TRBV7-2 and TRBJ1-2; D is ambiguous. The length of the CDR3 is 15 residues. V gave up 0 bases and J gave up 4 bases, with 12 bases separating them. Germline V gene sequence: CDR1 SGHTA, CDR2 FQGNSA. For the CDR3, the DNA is TGTGCCAGCAGCTTAGCTCTAAGCTCCCGCTATGGCTACACCTTC. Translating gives CASSLALSSRYGYTF.